This T cell receptor (beta chain) was recorded in a study of blood T cells in healthy people across ages. Only one count was recorded for this clonotype. Sample donors were healthy Caucasian individuals that came from Russia, aged roughly 6 to 95. The authors ran a second PCR of about 6 to 12 cycles using a sample-barcoded 5' primer and a J-beta primer mix. TCRdb redid the calling of the 5' RACE reads with MiXCR, one entry per CDR3 protein. Here the sample spans hundreds of thousands of distinct CDR3 sequences, roughly 56% being singletons. The CDR3 has 16 residues. Germline V gene data show CDR1 as SGHRS and CDR2 as YFSETQ. The germline V and J ends were trimmed by 4 bases and 2 bases, with 19 bases remaining between them.

The sample comprised blood. This receptor was taken from a man aged 40-49 years in good health. This rearrangement joins TRBV5-1 to TRBJ2-7; the D gene is possibly TRBD2 (7 bases). CDR3 in DNA: TGCGCCAGCAGCCTCGGAAATAGGGGGGGAACCTACGAGCAGTACTTC. The encoded protein is CASSLGNRGGTYEQYF.